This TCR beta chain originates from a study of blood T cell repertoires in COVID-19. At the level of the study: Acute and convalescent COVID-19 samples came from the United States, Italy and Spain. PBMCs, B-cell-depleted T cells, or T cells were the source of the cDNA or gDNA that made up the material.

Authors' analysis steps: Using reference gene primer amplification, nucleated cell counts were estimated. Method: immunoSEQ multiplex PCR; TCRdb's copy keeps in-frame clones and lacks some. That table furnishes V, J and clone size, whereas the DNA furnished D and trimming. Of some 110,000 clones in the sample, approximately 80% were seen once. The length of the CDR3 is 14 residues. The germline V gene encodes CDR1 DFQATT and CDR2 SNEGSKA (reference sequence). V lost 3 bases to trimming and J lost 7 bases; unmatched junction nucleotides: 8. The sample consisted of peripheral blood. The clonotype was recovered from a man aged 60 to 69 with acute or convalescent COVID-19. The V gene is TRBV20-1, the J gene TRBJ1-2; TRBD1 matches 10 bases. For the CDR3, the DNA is TGCAGTGCTAGTCCCGGGACAGGGGTTGTTGGCTACACCTTC. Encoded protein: CSASPGTGVVGYTF.